This T cell receptor beta chain was retrieved from a study of PD-1 blockade in classical Hodgkin lymphoma (dated by TCRdb to 2020 to 2022). Regarding the research as a whole: Nivolumab dosing was 3 mg/kg intravenously every 2 weeks, continuing until either disease progression or unacceptable toxicity. To define a peripheral blood immune signature of response to PD-1 blockade in classical Hodgkin lymphoma, the study combined TCR beta sequencing with CyTOF.

Genomic DNA was extracted with the Qiagen DNeasy kit from unsorted PBMCs and from negatively selected CD4+ and CD8+ fractions. Amplification of TCR beta CDR3 regions was done by immunoSEQ multiplex PCR with primers that anneal to V and J segments. Amplification bias was minimized using a synthetic immune receptor repertoire, and residual bias was removed computationally after sequencing. As for how the authors treated the data: Custom Python scripts were used to quantify repertoire diversity as the Shannon entropy index. The unsorted, CD4+ and CD8+ repertoires were each analyzed separately, with the exception of combined analyses, where CD4+ and CD8+ sequences were merged in silico. A clone counted as expanded when the clone's frequency after treatment rose at least 2-fold relative to C1D1, and clones undetected at baseline were given a pseudocount of 0.5. Singleton clones were defined as clones with 0 or 1 copy at C1D1, and non-singleton clones were defined as clones with 2 or more copies. Clones expanded in unsorted samples were labelled as CD4+, CD8+ or unknown by matching protein sequences in sorted samples from the same patient. Wilcoxon tests on paired samples were used to test changes in diversity from C1D1 to C4D1. TCRdb provides this immuneACCESS table in a form limited to in-frame rearrangements. Some clones are lacking; in checked studies, under half of them reflect an unresolved V gene, and why the rest are absent is not known. The V and J calls and clone size were taken over from that table, and D and trimming were inferred from the DNA. For this sample there are about 7,700 clones; around 86% appear just once. The ten top clones hold about 1.7% of the sample.

The time point label corresponds to: cycle 1 day 1 (C1D1), immediately before nivolumab initiation. Relapse after autologous stem cell transplantation had occurred in all trial patients, and cohorts A, B and C were distinguished by prior brentuximab vedotin exposure. Using a Miltenyi CD4+ T cell isolation kit, CD4+ T cells were purified from thawed PBMCs through magnetic negative selection. The trial cohort included 56 patients with relapsed/refractory classical Hodgkin lymphoma, and each patient had a best overall response of complete response, partial response or progressive disease. In the multi-cohort phase II CheckMate 205 trial, trial patients received single-agent nivolumab. An independent review committee assessed best overall response using the 2007 International Working Group response criteria. PBMCs from the trial were collected at three points: immediately before nivolumab initiation (C1D1), and during therapy at cycle 2 day 1 and cycle 4 day 1. After peripheral blood was drawn into 8 mL Vacutainer Cell Preparation Tubes, PBMCs were isolated by centrifugation and then cryopreserved. Purified CD4+ and CD8+ fractions were prepared only for cases in which an additional PBMC sample was available. Magnetically labelled cells were removed on LS columns in a quadroMACS separator, and the flow-through was collected as the purified fraction.

Trimming takes 0 bases from V and 11 bases from J, and the germline ends sit 17 bases apart. The cysteine opens and the phenylalanine closes a CDR3 of 15 amino acids. Solely the CDR3 DNA is kept, with 45 bases framed from the first base. The CDR1 and CDR2 encoded by the germline V gene (reference sequence) are LNHNV and YYDKDF. This clone was picked up one time. The specificity of this receptor is unknown. No base qualities exist here, and no much larger clone lies one base off it. Points the paper makes about the study in general: The study was limited to a single clinical trial cohort, and causes of repertoire differences, possibly disease activity or prior therapy, remained undefined. Diversity was lower in patients who began nivolumab less than 1 year after ASCT, so these patients were left out of later analyses to avoid confounding by immune reconstitution. Baseline TCR diversity was reported to be lower in newly diagnosed patients than in healthy donors and to be lower still in relapsed/refractory patients. Among trial patients, those achieving complete response had baseline diversity similar to that of newly diagnosed patients, while diversity was significantly lower in partial responders and progressors. A significant rise by C4D1 was seen in CD4+ but not CD8+ TCR diversity (p=0.0027 vs p=0.16), with the rise being most apparent in complete responders (p=0.02).

This material consisted of CD4+ T cells from blood, taken at baseline. This sequence uses TRBV15 and TRBJ1-5, and the D gene may be TRBD1, 6 bases matching. This receptor was taken from a human donor with classical Hodgkin lymphoma. Read as DNA, the sequence is TGTGCCACCAGCAGAGAATCAGGGAGGGGGGTTGCCCAGCATTTT. This yields the protein CATSRESGRGVAQHF. The CDR3, completed at both ends by the reference TRBV15 and TRBJ1-5 genes, gives the full variable domain DAMVIQNPRYQVTQFGKPVTLSCSQTLNHNVMYWYQQKSSQAPKLLFHYYDKDFNNEADTPDNFQSRRPNTSFCFLDIRSPGLGDTAMYLCATSRESGRGVAQHFGDGTRLSIL.